These T cell receptor beta chains were read from a single sample in a study of lymphopenia after photon versus proton radiotherapy. TCRdb's copy holds only in-frame clones and misses some; the assay was immunoSEQ multiplex PCR. The repertoire holds 50,000 to 60,000 clones, roughly 90% seen once, with roughly 18% in the top ten. The sample was peripheral blood, taken from a patient treated with photon-based radiotherapy. The receptors here all came from a woman in her thirties or forties with cholangiocarcinoma. Each CDR3 is given with its conserved first and last residue. D genes are given only for firm matches. For some rows the clone size is stated as once, few or many, or as a class when expanded; others skip it.

d_call: NA
clone_size: few
v_call: TRBV6-5
j_call: TRBJ1-2
cdr3_aa: CASSYTGYGYTF
cdr3_nt: TGTGCCAGCAGTTACACGGGCTATGGCTACACCTTC

d_call: TRBD1
clone_size: NA
v_call: TRBV9
j_call: TRBJ2-7
cdr3_aa: CASSVGGQGAYNEQYF
cdr3_nt: TGTGCCAGCAGCGTAGGAGGACAGGGGGCTTACAACGAGCAGTACTTC

d_call: NA
clone_size: NA
v_call: TRBV4-3
j_call: TRBJ1-2
cdr3_aa: CASSQEGRDSRYGYTF
cdr3_nt: TGCGCCAGCAGCCAAGAGGGCCGGGACTCACGTTATGGCTACACCTTC

d_call: NA
clone_size: NA
v_call: TRBV30
j_call: TRBJ1-3
cdr3_aa: CAWSVRGTLRPGNTIYF
cdr3_nt: TGTGCCTGGAGTGTACGAGGGACACTCCGGCCTGGAAACACCATATATTTT

d_call: TRBD2
clone_size: once
v_call: TRBV13
j_call: TRBJ2-7
cdr3_aa: CASSSGLAGGPSYEQYF
cdr3_nt: TGTGCCAGCAGCTCGGGACTAGCGGGGGGCCCTTCCTACGAGCAGTACTTC

d_call: TRBD1
clone_size: NA
v_call: TRBV5-6
j_call: TRBJ2-5
cdr3_aa: CASSLAGQGAETQYF
cdr3_nt: TGTGCCAGCAGCTTGGCGGGACAGGGAGCGGAGACCCAGTACTTC

d_call: NA
clone_size: NA
v_call: TRBV5-1
j_call: TRBJ2-3
cdr3_aa: CASSLGGYTDTQYF
cdr3_nt: TGCGCCAGCAGCTTAGGGGGGTATACAGATACGCAGTATTTT

d_call: NA
clone_size: NA
v_call: TRBV11-1
j_call: TRBJ2-2
cdr3_aa: CASSLGTGELFF
cdr3_nt: TGTGCCAGCAGCTTAGGCACCGGGGAGCTGTTTTTT

d_call: TRBD2
clone_size: once
v_call: TRBV4-1
j_call: TRBJ2-7
cdr3_aa: CASSQSPSGSIYEQYF
cdr3_nt: TGCGCCAGCAGCCAATCCCCTAGCGGGAGTATCTACGAGCAGTACTTC

d_call: NA
clone_size: NA
v_call: TRBV18
j_call: TRBJ2-5
cdr3_aa: CASYRGSQETQYF
cdr3_nt: TGTGCCAGCTACCGAGGGAGTCAAGAGACCCAGTACTTC

d_call: NA
clone_size: NA
v_call: TRBV2
j_call: TRBJ1-1
cdr3_aa: CASRGVGNTEAFF
cdr3_nt: TGTGCCAGCAGGGGGGTGGGGAACACTGAAGCTTTCTTT

d_call: TRBD2
clone_size: NA
v_call: TRBV13
j_call: TRBJ2-2
cdr3_aa: CASSSGLAGNTGELFF
cdr3_nt: TGTGCCAGCAGCTCGGGACTAGCGGGGAACACCGGGGAGCTGTTTTTT

d_call: NA
clone_size: NA
v_call: TRBV11-2
j_call: TRBJ1-1
cdr3_aa: CASSLSSGAEAFF
cdr3_nt: TGTGCCAGCAGCTTATCAAGTGGGGCTGAAGCTTTCTTT

d_call: TRBD1
clone_size: NA
v_call: TRBV30
j_call: TRBJ1-6
cdr3_aa: CAWEGQGAYSPLHF
cdr3_nt: TGTGCCTGGGAAGGACAGGGGGCATATTCACCCCTCCACTTT

d_call: NA
clone_size: NA
v_call: TRBV18
j_call: TRBJ2-1
cdr3_aa: CASSPGPHNEQFF
cdr3_nt: TGTGCCAGCTCCCCAGGACCCCACAATGAGCAGTTCTTC

d_call: TRBD2
clone_size: NA
v_call: TRBV28
j_call: TRBJ2-2
cdr3_aa: CASNIAGTNTGELFF
cdr3_nt: TGTGCCAGCAATATAGCGGGAACGAACACCGGGGAGCTGTTTTTT

d_call: NA
clone_size: NA
v_call: TRBV7-9
j_call: TRBJ1-5
cdr3_aa: CASSLAFGPFNQPQHF
cdr3_nt: TGTGCCAGCAGCTTAGCCTTCGGACCGTTCAATCAGCCCCAGCATTTT

d_call: NA
clone_size: NA
v_call: TRBV19
j_call: TRBJ1-1
cdr3_aa: CASKSEAFF
cdr3_nt: TGTGCCAGTAAATCTGAAGCTTTCTTT

d_call: TRBD2
clone_size: NA
v_call: TRBV5-4
j_call: TRBJ2-3
cdr3_aa: CASSLAGGSTDTQYF
cdr3_nt: TGTGCCAGCAGCTTAGCGGGGGGGAGCACAGATACGCAGTATTTT

d_call: TRBD2
clone_size: NA
v_call: TRBV7-2
j_call: TRBJ2-2
cdr3_aa: CASSWRAPLAGGSTEELFF
cdr3_nt: TGTGCCAGCAGCTGGCGCGCCCCACTAGCGGGAGGTAGCACCGAGGAGCTGTTTTTT

d_call: NA
clone_size: NA
v_call: TRBV7-6
j_call: TRBJ1-1
cdr3_aa: CASSYPIGMGDTEAFF
cdr3_nt: TGTGCCAGCAGCTATCCGATTGGGATGGGGGACACTGAAGCTTTCTTT